This T cell receptor (beta chain) was recovered during a study of CD8 T cells in Susac syndrome. Findings and caveats of the study: The study acknowledged a relatively small number of individuals in its TCR sequencing and HLA analysis.

When the RNA was reverse transcribed, random hexamers were used with an input of about 0.5 to 1 ug. Each CDR3 protein is one row after TCRdb ran MiXCR on the immunoSEQ multiplex PCR reads. The sample holds about 200,000 distinct CDR3 sequences, nearly 95% seen once. On this clonotype: Its antigen is unknown.

Germline V CDR1 and CDR2: GTSNPN, SVGIG (reference sequence). The CDR3 runs 15 residues. Trimming took off 5 bases at V and 3 bases at J, with 17 bases between the two ends. The multiple sclerosis controls, all treatment-naive patients, had relapsing-remitting disease that was stable or active. The clonotype comes from a human donor with multiple sclerosis. The V gene is TRBV30, the J gene TRBJ2-4, with D possibly TRBD1 on 7 matching bases. The material sequenced was CD4+ T cells from PBMCs. The CDR3 DNA sequence: TGTGCCTGGGCTCAGGGGGGAATGGACAAAAACATTCAGTACTTC. Amino acids: CAWAQGGMDKNIQYF. Full variable domain (missing parts from reference TRBV30 and TRBJ2-4): SQTIHQWPATLVQPVGSPLSLECTVEGTSNPNLYWYRQAAGRGLQLLFYSVGIGQISSEVPQNLSASRPQDRQFILSSKKLLLSDSGFYLCAWAQGGMDKNIQYFGAGTRLSVL.